A single sample is the source of the 13 T cell receptor beta chains below, sequenced in a study of blood T cell repertoires in COVID-19. Repertoires were generated with immunoSEQ multiplex PCR, while TCRdb's copy carries only in-frame clones and drops some. The sample has approximately 60,000 clones, roughly four fifths seen once. What was sequenced was peripheral blood. The receptors were gathered from a woman older than 75 with acute or convalescent COVID-19.

This sequence joins TRBV7-3 and TRBJ2-1, with D perhaps matching TRBD2 (6 bases). The CDR3 has 18 amino acids. CDR1 is SGHTA and CDR2 is FQGTGA in the germline V gene. V was pared by 3 bases and J by 5 bases, with 23 bases between. The DNA for the CDR3 is TGTGCCAGCAGCTTCCAGCTTAAAGGCGGGACTGGCAACAATGAGCAGTTCTTC. Translation: CASSFQLKGGTGNNEQFF.

The chain combines TRBV10-2 with TRBJ2-7; tentative D call: TRBD2 (6 bases). Trimming took off 8 bases at V and 0 bases at J, with 14 bases between the two ends. CDR3 length equals 14 residues. Germline V lookup: CDR1 WSHSY, CDR2 SAAADI. CDR3 protein: CASQDPGSSYEQYF. Written as DNA, the CDR3 is TGCGCCAGCCAAGACCCCGGGAGCTCCTACGAGCAGTACTTC.

The V call is TRBV6-2 or TRBV6-3, the J call TRBJ2-1; 12 positions match TRBD2. Germline CDR1 reads MNHEY; CDR2 reads SVGEGT. Trimming removed 4 bases from V and 7 bases from J; junction bases left unmatched: 20. This CDR3 is built from 20 residues. The CDR3 DNA is TGTGCCAGCAGTTCCACCCTAGGGACTAGCGGGTCAGGGCGTGATAATGAGCAGTTCTTC. Its translation is CASSSTLGTSGSGRDNEQFF.

CDR3 in DNA: TGTGCCAGCAGCCAACCAAGAACAGGATTAAATGAAAAACTGTTTTTT. Its translation: CASSQPRTGLNEKLFF. This chain connects TRBV14 to TRBJ1-4; D is perhaps TRBD1 (5 bases). The germline CDR1 and CDR2 sequences are SGHDN and FVKESK. V lost 2 bases to trimming and J lost 5 bases, with 15 bases between them. The CDR3 runs to 16 residues.

The genes are TRBV30 and TRBJ2-2, with a weak D call TRBD2 (5 bases). Trimming removed 0 bases at V and 2 bases at J, with 10 bases between. Germline CDR1 reads GTSNPN; CDR2 reads SVGIG (reference sequence). This CDR3 comprises 15 residues. This CDR3 reads CAWSVQTGNTGELFF. CDR3 DNA: TGTGCCTGGAGTGTCCAAACGGGAAACACCGGGGAGCTGTTTTTT.

The chain carries TRBV28 and TRBJ2-3; D is undetermined. Germline CDR1 MDHEN, CDR2 SYDVKM. The ends were cut back, 5 bases at V and 7 bases at J, with 16 bases in the middle. CDR3 size: 14 residues. CDR3 sequence: CASSTTGSRNTQYF. CDR3 sequence (DNA): TGTGCCAGCAGTACCACCGGGTCCCGGAATACGCAGTATTTT.

Here the CDR3 DNA reads TGCGCCAGCAGCTCTTCGAACCGGACTAGCGGGGGGTCCTATTCCTACAATGAGCAGTTCTTC. Encoded protein: CASSSSNRTSGGSYSYNEQFF. J is TRBJ2-1 and V is TRBV5-1, with 14 bases aligning to TRBD2. The CDR3 has 21 residues. V shed 3 bases, J shed 1 base, and the junction held 15 bases outside the gene matches. Germline V gene data show CDR1 as SGHRS and CDR2 as YFSETQ.

V gene TRBV7-9 combines with J gene TRBJ2-2; 7 bases line up with TRBD1. The germline CDR1 and CDR2 sequences are SEHNR and FQNEAQ (reference sequence). This CDR3 region has 15 residues. Germline trimming cut 2 bases from V and 0 bases from J; bases unmatched to any gene: 0. The chain's CDR3 is CASSLTGANTGELFF. In nucleotides, the CDR3 is TGTGCCAGCAGCTTAACAGGGGCGAACACCGGGGAGCTGTTTTTT. Using reference TRBV7-9 and TRBJ2-2 for the parts outside the CDR3, the full variable domain is DTGVSQNPRHKITKRGQNVTFRCDPISEHNRLYWYRQTLGQGPEFLTYFQNEAQLEKSRLLSDRFSAERPKGSFSTLEIQRTEQGDSAMYLCASSLTGANTGELFFGEGSRLTVL.

V usage is TRBV9 and J usage is TRBJ2-1, with 7 bases identical to TRBD1. J lost 12 bases, V lost 0 bases, and 6 bases had no gene match. CDR3 length: 13 residues. Germline CDR1 SGDLS, CDR2 YYNGEE. The DNA of the CDR3 is TGTGCCAGCAGCGTAGTGGGACAGTCGGGGCAGTTCTTC. The encoded protein is CASSVVGQSGQFF.

J is TRBJ2-7 and V is TRBV19; TRBD1 matches 8 bases. This CDR3 region has 14 residues. From germline, CDR1 is LNHDA and CDR2 SQIVND (reference sequence). The ends lost 3 bases at V and 3 bases at J; junction bases unmatched: 4. The CDR3 sequence is CASSIGTGDYEQYF. In DNA form, the CDR3 reads TGTGCCAGTAGTATCGGGACAGGAGACTACGAGCAGTACTTC.

The chain combines TRBV28 with TRBJ1-4, with 8 nucleotides matching TRBD1. V lost 6 bases to trimming and J lost 8 bases; unmatched junction nucleotides: 5. CDR3 length equals 13 residues. From germline, CDR1 is MDHEN and CDR2 SYDVKM. CDR3 nucleotide sequence: TGTGCCAGCAGAACACAGGGGGGGGAAAAACTGTTTTTT. Protein product: CASRTQGGEKLFF. Supplemented by reference TRBV28 and TRBJ1-4, the full variable domain reads DVKVTQSSRYLVKRTGEKVFLECVQDMDHENMFWYRQDPGLGLRLIYFSYDVKMKEKGDIPEGYSVSREKKERFSLILESASTNQTSMYLCASRTQGGEKLFFGSGTQLSVL.

The rearrangement uses TRBV28 and TRBJ2-2; 8 nucleotides align to TRBD1. The germline CDR1 and CDR2 sequences are MDHEN and SYDVKM. J was trimmed by 4 bases and V by 5 bases; bases with no gene match: 9. CDR3 length: 16 amino acids. The CDR3 protein is CASSPSGQGTTGELFF. CDR3 in DNA: TGTGCCAGCAGTCCCTCCGGACAGGGTACCACCGGGGAGCTGTTTTTT.

The chain links TRBV7-3 to TRBJ2-7; D might be TRBD1 (7 bases). Trimming took off 2 bases at V and 4 bases at J, with 21 bases between the two ends. CDR3 length equals 17 residues. Germline CDR1 SGHTA, CDR2 FQGTGA. CDR3 DNA: TGTGCCAGCAGCTTAGAGGGGAGGCGAGGCAGGGGGTACGAGCAGTACTTC. Its translation is CASSLEGRRGRGYEQYF.